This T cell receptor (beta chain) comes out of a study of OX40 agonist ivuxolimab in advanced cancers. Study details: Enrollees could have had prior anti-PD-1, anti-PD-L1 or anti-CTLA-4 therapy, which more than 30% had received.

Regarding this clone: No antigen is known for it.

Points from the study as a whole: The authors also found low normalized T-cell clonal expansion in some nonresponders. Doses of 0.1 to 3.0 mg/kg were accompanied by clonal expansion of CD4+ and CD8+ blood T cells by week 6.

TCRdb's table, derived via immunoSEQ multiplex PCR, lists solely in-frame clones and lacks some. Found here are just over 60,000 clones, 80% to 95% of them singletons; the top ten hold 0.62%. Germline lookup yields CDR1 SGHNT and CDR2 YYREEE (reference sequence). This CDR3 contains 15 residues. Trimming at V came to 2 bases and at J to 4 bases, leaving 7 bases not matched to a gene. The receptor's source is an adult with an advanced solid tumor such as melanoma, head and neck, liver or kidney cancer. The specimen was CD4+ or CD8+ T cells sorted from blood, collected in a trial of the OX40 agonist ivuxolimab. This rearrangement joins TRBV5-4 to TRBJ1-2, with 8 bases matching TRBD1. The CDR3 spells CASSLPRDRGYGYTF. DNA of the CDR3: TGTGCCAGCAGCTTACCCCGAGACAGGGGCTATGGCTACACCTTC.